The 7 T cell receptor beta chains below come from one sample, sequenced in a study of cytomegalovirus exposure and HLA in healthy donors. Assay: immunoSEQ multiplex PCR; the TCRdb copy retains only in-frame clones and omits some. Found here are around 95,000 clones, less than 85% of them singletons; the top ten hold approximately 20%. Source material: PBMCs. The receptors shown here come from a man aged 18 to 30 in good health and CMV-seropositive.

This clone was counted only a few times. The chain is built from TRBV4-2 and TRBJ2-1, with a weak D call TRBD2 (6 bases). CDR3 length: 16 residues. The V end lost 3 bases, the J end lost 5 bases, and 17 bases lay between the germline ends. CDR1 and CDR2 from the germline V gene are LGHNA and YNFKEQ. The CDR3 nucleotides read TGTGCCAGCAGCCATAATACCGGGACTGGTAACAATGAGCAGTTCTTC. Amino acids: CASSHNTGTGNNEQFF.

This clone was seen a handful of times. This rearrangement joins TRBV15 to TRBJ1-3, with 9 bases matching TRBD1. Unmatched junction bases numbered 7, after V lost 5 bases and J lost 2 bases. Per germline, CDR1 LNHNV and CDR2 YYDKDF (reference sequence). The CDR3 extends over 16 amino acids. For the CDR3, the DNA is TGTGCCACCAGCGGCGTGTGGACAGGGGCTGGAAACACCATATATTTT. It is translated as CATSGVWTGAGNTIYF.

The rearrangement joins TRBV20-1 to TRBJ1-1; no definite D call. CDR1 is DFQATT and CDR2 is SNEGSKA in the germline V gene (reference sequence). This CDR3 spans 11 amino acids. Trimming pared 3 bases from V and 4 bases from J, leaving 6 bases between. The CDR3 protein is CSASQATEAFF. The CDR3 region has the DNA TGCAGTGCTAGTCAGGCCACTGAAGCTTTCTTT.

The gene calls are TRBV9 and TRBJ2-3; 8 nucleotides agree with TRBD2. V was pared by 0 bases and J by 2 bases, with 5 bases of the junction left unmatched. CDR1 is SGDLS and CDR2 is YYNGEE in the germline V gene. The CDR3 is made up of 16 amino acids. CDR3 in DNA: TGTGCCAGCAGCGTAGGGGAAGCGGGAGCCACAGATACGCAGTATTTT. Residues: CASSVGEAGATDTQYF.

The chain recombines TRBV19 with TRBJ2-3; a weak D match, TRBD1 (6 bases). Germline V gives CDR1 LNHDA, CDR2 SQIVND (reference sequence). With 6 bases removed from V and 2 bases from J, the gap between germline ends came to 9 bases. This CDR3 is 13 amino acids long. The DNA of the CDR3 is TGTGCCAGTAGGAGGACAGCCACAGATACGCAGTATTTT. As protein: CASRRTATDTQYF.

In this sample, this clone turned up once. This sequence joins TRBV6-6 and TRBJ1-4, with TRBD1 matching 7 bases. CDR3 length equals 14 residues. Germline V lookup: CDR1 MNHNY, CDR2 SVGAGI (reference sequence). The junction had 6 bases not matched to a gene; V was cut back by 4 bases and J by 7 bases. The CDR3 coding sequence is TGTGCCAGCAGTTTGGAGGGGGCGGGTGAAAAACTGTTTTTT. It codes for CASSLEGAGEKLFF.

The rearrangement joins TRBV27 to TRBJ1-2, with 8 bases fitting TRBD1. The germline V gene encodes CDR1 MNHEY and CDR2 SMNVEV (reference sequence). The CDR3 consists of 17 residues. J lost 4 bases, V lost 5 bases, and 15 bases had no gene match. In DNA form, the CDR3 reads TGTGCCAGCAGTCCAACGGGCGGACAGGGCGATAGCTATGGCTACACCTTC. Encoded protein: CASSPTGGQGDSYGYTF.